This T cell receptor (beta chain) derives from a study of early T cells in non-severe SARS-CoV-2 infection (dated by TCRdb to about 2021). Notes on the research overall: Because TCR sequencing was done on bulk RNA from unsorted whole blood, the alpha and beta chains could not be paired.

This clonotype was detected ten times or more. Its antigen is unknown. No base quality values were provided; no much bigger clone lies one nucleotide off. General conclusions and limits of the study: VDJdb matching was skewed toward anti-spike CD8 responses and likely underestimated virus-specific expansions, missing private and CD4 specificities.

Trimming takes 4 bases from V and 10 bases from J, and the germline ends sit 13 bases apart. CDR3 length: 11 amino acids, cysteine to phenylalanine. Only the CDR3 DNA is retained, 33 bases long and in frame from the first base. CDR1 DFQATT and CDR2 SNEGSKA were looked up in the germline V gene (reference sequence). Set within a cohort of healthcare workers in London, UK, this nested case-control study involved weekly PCR testing of nasopharyngeal swabs along with blood sampling. Healthcare workers were recruited during the week of the UK lockdown, between 23 and 31 March 2020, and followed weekly for up to roughly 15 weeks. The protocol used for the library was 5' RACE. Sequencer: NextSeq 500. Unique molecular identifiers were attached to individual cDNA molecules in the TCR library protocol so that sequencing error and PCR bias could be corrected. TCR alpha and beta chains were both sequenced, and the abundances of alpha and beta sequences in each sample were closely correlated with each other. The authors' analysis ran thus. Decombinator V4 was used to annotate TCR sequences for V gene, J gene and CDR3. TCRs were defined as expanded if a significant change between any two time points was detected under a Poisson model with p below 0.0001. TCR abundances were normalised to the total number of TCRs sequenced per sample and expressed as counts per million. MAIT TCRs were defined by TRAV1-2 paired with TRAJ12, TRAJ20 or TRAJ33, and iNKT TCRs by TRAV10 paired with TRAJ18. VDJdb, accessed 1 November 2021, was searched for CMV, EBV and SARS-CoV-2 annotated TCRs, excluding TCRs annotated for multiple antigens. TCRdb passed the public sequencing reads through fastp at Q25 and MiXCR, retaining productive beta sequences. Every CDR3 protein is listed once, alongside the most common genes and DNA of its rows. Clone size and V and J calls follow TCRdb, not the original study. A total of 50,000 to 85,000 distinct CDR3 sequences appear in this sample, approximately 9.1% of them only once. Approximately 3% of the sample lies in the top ten.

Material: whole blood. The V and J segments used are TRBV20-1 and TRBJ1-1, with the D gene not clear enough to name. The receptor comes from an adult who was a healthcare worker with PCR-confirmed SARS-CoV-2 infection or an uninfected control (not recorded which). In nucleotides, the sequence is TGCAGTGCTATTCAAGCTCAGGTAGCTTTCTTT. This yields the protein CSAIQAQVAFF.